The present T cell receptor (beta chain) was sequenced within a study of T cell repertoires in cytomegalovirus infection. Looking at the study overall: Public TCR beta signature analysis indicated the presence of both CMV infection and matching HLA type. General study points: Accumulated public TCR beta family frequency recognized individuals carrying CMV together with the relevant HLA. The ex vivo response was dominated by HLA-C-restricted CMV-specific TCR beta clonotypes.

Remarks on this clonotype: Its matching antigen is unknown.

MiXCR, run by TCRdb on the reads, gives a single entry per CDR3 protein. The table records roughly 640,000 distinct CDR3 sequences, approximately 25% of them present only once. The CDR3 totals 15 residues. The germline V gene has CDR1 SQVTM and CDR2 ANQGSEA. Trimming shortened V by 6 bases and J by 8 bases, and 23 bases separated the two germline ends. The sample taken for sequencing was CD8+ T cells from PBMCs. This receptor was identified in a human donor in good health (CMV status not recorded). Some clones in this sample may be carry-over from other donors' samples. The V call is TRBV29-1, the J call TRBJ2-1, with a weak D call TRBD1 (7 bases). This CDR3 is CSVDPRQGRGDEQFF. CDR3 coding DNA: TGCAGCGTGGATCCGCGACAGGGAAGGGGGGATGAGCAGTTCTTC.